The entry that follows covers one T cell receptor beta chain sequence. Its antigen is currently unknown. V lost 1 base and J lost 7, with 11 bases in between. Germline assignment: CDR1 MNHEY and CDR2 SVGEGT. The CDR3 totals 15 residues. The sample comes from a study of T-cell reconstitution after alpha-beta-depleted transplantation in children. Researchers prepared the TCRbeta library using unique molecular identifiers, the study reports. TCRdb reanalysed the PCR reads using MiXCR and keeps one entry per CDR3 protein. The profile shows roughly 120,000 distinct CDR3 sequences, 23% of them singletons. Study-wide results and caveats: As was reported, about two months after transplant, alpha-beta T cells came from several hundred expanded graft clones. Day-60 TCRbeta diversity that was high in some patients was derived from surviving recipient T cells and thymic progenitors. Diversity and T-cell counts at one year after transplant derived mostly from new T cells.

This receptor was obtained from a male patient between 2 and 15 years old who had a stem cell transplant for chronic granulomatous disease, so the T cells may come from the graft donor. V is TRBV6-2 or TRBV6-3 and J is TRBJ1-6, with a weak D call TRBD1 (5 bases). The sequences come from PBMCs, mostly from graft donor cells, collected 180 days after TCRalphabeta/CD19-depleted stem cell transplant. The CDR3 nucleotides read TGTGCCAGCAGTTACTTGCGGGGGAAGAATTCACCCCTCCACTTT. This sequence encodes CASSYLRGKNSPLHF.